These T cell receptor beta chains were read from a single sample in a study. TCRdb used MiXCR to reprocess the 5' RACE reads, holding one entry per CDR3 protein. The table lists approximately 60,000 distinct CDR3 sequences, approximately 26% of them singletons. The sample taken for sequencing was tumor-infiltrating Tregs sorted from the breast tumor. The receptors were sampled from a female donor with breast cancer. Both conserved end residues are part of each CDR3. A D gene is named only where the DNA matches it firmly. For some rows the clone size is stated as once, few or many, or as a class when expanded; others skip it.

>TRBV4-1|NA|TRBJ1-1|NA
TGCGCCAGCAGCCAAGGCGGAGGGTACGGGGAAGCTTTCTTT
CASSQGGGYGEAFF
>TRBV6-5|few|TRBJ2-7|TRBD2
TGTGCCAGCTGGACTAGCGGGGGGGCCTTGCCCTACGAGCAGTACTTC
CASWTSGGALPYEQYF
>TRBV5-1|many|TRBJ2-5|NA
TGCGCCAGCAGCTTGGGTGGTTCGGGGCTTCAGGAGACCCAGTACTTC
CASSLGGSGLQETQYF
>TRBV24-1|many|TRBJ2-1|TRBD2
TGTGCCACCAGTGGGGTGAGCGGGCGGGAGTGGAGCAATGAGCAGTTCTTC
CATSGVSGREWSNEQFF
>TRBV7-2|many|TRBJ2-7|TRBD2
TGTGCCAGCAGCTTTCGAAGCGGGGGGATTACCTACGAGCAGTACTTC
CASSFRSGGITYEQYF
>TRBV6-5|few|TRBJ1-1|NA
TGTGCCAGCAGTTATCGAGGGGACGGCACTGAAGCTTTCTTT
CASSYRGDGTEAFF
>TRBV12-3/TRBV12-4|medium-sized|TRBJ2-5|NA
TGTGCCAGCACCTGGGGCAGCCAAGAGACCCAGTACTTC
CASTWGSQETQYF
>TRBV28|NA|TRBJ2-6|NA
TGTGCCAGCAGTCTAGGACCTTCTGGGGCCAGCGTCCTGACTTTC
CASSLGPSGASVLTF
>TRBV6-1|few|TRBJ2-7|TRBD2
TGTGCCAGCAGCGGGGGAGGGGACGAGTACTTC
CASSGGGDEYF
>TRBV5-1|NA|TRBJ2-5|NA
TGCGCCAGCAGCTTTAGAGGGTACCAAGAGACCCAGTACTTC
CASSFRGYQETQYF
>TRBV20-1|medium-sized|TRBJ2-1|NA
TGCAGTGCTAGAGTCGGGAGCGTCCCTTATGAGCAGTTCTTC
CSARVGSVPYEQFF
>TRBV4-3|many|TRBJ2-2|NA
TGCGCCAGCAGCCAAGATAGAGGGTCGCGGACCGGGGAGCTGTTTTTT
CASSQDRGSRTGELFF
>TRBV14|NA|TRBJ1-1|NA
TGTGCCAGCAGCCAAGGGTCCAGAGACACTGAAGCTTTCTTT
CASSQGSRDTEAFF
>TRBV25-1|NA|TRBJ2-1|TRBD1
TGTGCCACCGGAAAGACAGGGGCCGGGCAGTTCTTC
CATGKTGAGQFF
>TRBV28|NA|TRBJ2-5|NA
TGTGCCAGCAGTGCCACGGACAGAAAAGAGACCCAGTACTTC
CASSATDRKETQYF
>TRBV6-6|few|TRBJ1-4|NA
TGTGCCAGCAGTTTAGAGGGCAGGGGCCAAGGGGATGAAAAACTGTTTTTT
CASSLEGRGQGDEKLFF
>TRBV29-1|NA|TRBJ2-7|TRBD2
TGCAGCGTTCAGACTAGCGGGGGACCCTACGAGCAGTACTTC
CSVQTSGGPYEQYF
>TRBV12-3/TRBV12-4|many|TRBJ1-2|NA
TGTGCCAGCACCATAATACAGGGAAGCGTTGGGTATGGCTACACCTTC
CASTIIQGSVGYGYTF
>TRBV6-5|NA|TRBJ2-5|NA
TGTGCCAGCAGTTACCGTAATTCAGGGACCCAGTACTTC
CASSYRNSGTQYF
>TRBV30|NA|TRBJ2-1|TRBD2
TGTGCCTGGGGGTTTAGAGCTAGCGGGAAGTACAATGAGCAGTTCTTC
CAWGFRASGKYNEQFF
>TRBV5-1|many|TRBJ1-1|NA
TGCGCCAGCAGCTGGATGGGACGGGTGAACACTGAAGCTTTCTTT
CASSWMGRVNTEAFF
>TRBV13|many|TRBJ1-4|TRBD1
TGTGCCAGCAGCTTAGCCTGGGACAGGGAGGGCGAAAAACTGTTTTTT
CASSLAWDREGEKLFF
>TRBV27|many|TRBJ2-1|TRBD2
TGTGCCAGCAGCCTTCAGCGGGAGAGAGGGTATGAGCAGTTCTTC
CASSLQRERGYEQFF
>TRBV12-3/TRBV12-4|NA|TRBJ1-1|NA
TGTGCCGGCAGTTCCGACAGGCGGGGGAACACTGAAGCTTTCTTT
CAGSSDRRGNTEAFF
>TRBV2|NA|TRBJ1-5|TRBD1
TGTGCCAGCAGGGACAGGGACGGGCAGCCCCAGCATTTT
CASRDRDGQPQHF
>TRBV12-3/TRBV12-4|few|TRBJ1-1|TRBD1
TGTGCCAGCAGGCGGACAGGGGGCACTGAAGCTTTCTTT
CASRRTGGTEAFF
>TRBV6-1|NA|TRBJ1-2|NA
TGTGCCAGCAGTGATACCGGGAGTATAGGCTATGGCTACACCTTC
CASSDTGSIGYGYTF
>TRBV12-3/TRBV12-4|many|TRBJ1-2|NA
TGTGCCAGCAGTCCAATCGGGGGTAACTATGGCTACACCTTC
CASSPIGGNYGYTF
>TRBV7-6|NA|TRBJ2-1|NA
TGTGCCAGCAGCTACTCCCAGGGCAGGGTGTACAATGAGCAGTTCTTC
CASSYSQGRVYNEQFF
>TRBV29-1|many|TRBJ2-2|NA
TGCAGCGTCACTGGGGCGAACACCGGGGAGCTGTTTTTT
CSVTGANTGELFF
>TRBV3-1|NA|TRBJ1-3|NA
TGTGCCAGCAGCCAAGTTTGGGGTGACTCTGGAAACACCATATATTTT
CASSQVWGDSGNTIYF
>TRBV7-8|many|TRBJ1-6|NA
TGTGCCAGCAGCCGTACCCAGAGAGGACCGAATAATTCACCCCTCCACTTT
CASSRTQRGPNNSPLHF
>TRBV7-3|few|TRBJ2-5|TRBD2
TGTGCCAGCAGCCCGACTAGCACGGGAGAGACCCAGTACTTC
CASSPTSTGETQYF
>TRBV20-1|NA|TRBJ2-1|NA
TGCAGTGCTAGTCGGGGGATGTGGAATGAGCAGTTCTTC
CSASRGMWNEQFF
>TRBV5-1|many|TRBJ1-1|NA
TGCGCCAGCAGCTTCGGACAGACCACTGAAGCTTTCTTT
CASSFGQTTEAFF
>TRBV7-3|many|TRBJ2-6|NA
TGTGCCAGCAGCTTAGTCGCGACAGCCAATTCGGGATCTGGGGCCAACGTCCTGACTTTC
CASSLVATANSGSGANVLTF
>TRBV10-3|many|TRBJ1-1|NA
TGTGCCTCCGGAGGCAGGATGAACACTGAAGCTTTCTTT
CASGGRMNTEAFF
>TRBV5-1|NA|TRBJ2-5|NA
TGCGCCAGCAGCTTGGGGCACAGAGAAGAGACCCAGTACTTC
CASSLGHREETQYF
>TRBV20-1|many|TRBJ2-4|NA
TGCAGTGCTAGTCGCAGGGTAAACATTCAGTACTTC
CSASRRVNIQYF
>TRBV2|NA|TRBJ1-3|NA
TGTGCCAGCAGTGAAGCTGGAAACACCATATATTTT
CASSEAGNTIYF
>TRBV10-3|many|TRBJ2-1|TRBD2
TGTGCCATCAGTGAACTAGCGGCCGTCTACAATGAGCAGTTCTTC
CAISELAAVYNEQFF
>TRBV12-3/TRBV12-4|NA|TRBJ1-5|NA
TGTGCCAGCAGTTTACAGGGCACCCATGCGCCCCAGCATTTT
CASSLQGTHAPQHF